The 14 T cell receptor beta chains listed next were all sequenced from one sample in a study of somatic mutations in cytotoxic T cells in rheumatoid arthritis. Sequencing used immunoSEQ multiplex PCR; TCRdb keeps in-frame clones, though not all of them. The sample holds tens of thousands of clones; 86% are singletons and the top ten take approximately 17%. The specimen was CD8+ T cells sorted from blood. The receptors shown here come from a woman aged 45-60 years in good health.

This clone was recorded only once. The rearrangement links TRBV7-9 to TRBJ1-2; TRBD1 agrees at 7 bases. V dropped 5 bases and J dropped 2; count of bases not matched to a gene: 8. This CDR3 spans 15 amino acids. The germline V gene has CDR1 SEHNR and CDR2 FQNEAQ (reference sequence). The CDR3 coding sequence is TGTGCCAGCAGCGGAGATGGGACAGTAAACTATGGCTACACCTTC. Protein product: CASSGDGTVNYGYTF.

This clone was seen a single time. The CDR3: CASSYRTGGAQNVVYGYTF. The DNA of the CDR3 is TGTGCCAGCAGTTATCGGACAGGGGGCGCCCAAAATGTAGTCTATGGCTACACCTTC. J is TRBJ1-2 and V is TRBV27; 11 bases are a match to TRBD1. CDR3 size: 19 residues. Trimming took 4 bases from V and 4 from J; bases not matched to a gene: 17. CDR1 MNHEY and CDR2 SMNVEV come from the germline V gene (reference sequence).

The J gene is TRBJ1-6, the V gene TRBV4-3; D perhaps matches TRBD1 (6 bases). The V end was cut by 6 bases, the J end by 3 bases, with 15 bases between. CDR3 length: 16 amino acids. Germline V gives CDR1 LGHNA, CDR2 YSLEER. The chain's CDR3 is CASSNRALGYNSPLHF. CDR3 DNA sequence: TGCGCCAGCAGTAACAGGGCCCTGGGCTATAATTCACCCCTCCACTTT.

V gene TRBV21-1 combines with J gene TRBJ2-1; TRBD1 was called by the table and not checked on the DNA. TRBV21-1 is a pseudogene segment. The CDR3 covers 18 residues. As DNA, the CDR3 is TGTGCCAGCAGCAATTCCAGAGGGGGCCGGAATACTAACAATGAGCAGTTCTTC. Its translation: CASSNSRGGRNTNNEQFF.

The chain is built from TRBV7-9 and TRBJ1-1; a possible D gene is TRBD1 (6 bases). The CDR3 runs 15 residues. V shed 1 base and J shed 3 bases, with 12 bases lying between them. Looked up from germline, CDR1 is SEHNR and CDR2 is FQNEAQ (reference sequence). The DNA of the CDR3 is TGTGCCAGCAGCTTAGGGGGGCTCCTAGACACTGAAGCTTTCTTT. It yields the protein CASSLGGLLDTEAFF.

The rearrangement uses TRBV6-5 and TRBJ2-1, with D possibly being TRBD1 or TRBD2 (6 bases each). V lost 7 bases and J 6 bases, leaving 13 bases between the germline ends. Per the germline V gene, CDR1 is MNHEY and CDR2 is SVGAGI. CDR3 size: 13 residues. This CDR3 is CASNGGQINEQFF. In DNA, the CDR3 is TGTGCCAGCAACGGGGGCCAAATCAATGAGCAGTTCTTC.

CDR3: CANAGTSLFPNYGYTF. The CDR3 DNA reads TGTGCCAATGCCGGGACATCCCTCTTCCCTAACTATGGCTACACCTTC. This rearrangement joins TRBV2 to TRBJ1-2, with D tentatively TRBD1 (6 bases). The CDR3 extends over 16 amino acids. The germline CDR1 and CDR2 sequences are SNHLY and FYNNEI. The germline V and J ends were trimmed by 10 bases and 0 bases, with 21 bases remaining between them.

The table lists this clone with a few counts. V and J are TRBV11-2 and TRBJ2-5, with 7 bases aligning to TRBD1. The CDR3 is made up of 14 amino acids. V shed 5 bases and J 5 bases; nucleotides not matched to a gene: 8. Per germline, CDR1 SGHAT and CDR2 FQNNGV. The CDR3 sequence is CASSPGTARETQYF. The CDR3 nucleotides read TGTGCCAGCAGCCCAGGGACAGCCCGTGAGACCCAGTACTTC.

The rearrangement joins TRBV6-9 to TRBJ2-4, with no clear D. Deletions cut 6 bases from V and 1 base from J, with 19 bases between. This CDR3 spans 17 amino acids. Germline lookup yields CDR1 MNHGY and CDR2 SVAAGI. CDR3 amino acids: CASSPRRFLEAKNIQYF. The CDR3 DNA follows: TGTGCCAGCAGCCCCCGACGGTTCCTAGAGGCCAAAAACATTCAGTACTTC.

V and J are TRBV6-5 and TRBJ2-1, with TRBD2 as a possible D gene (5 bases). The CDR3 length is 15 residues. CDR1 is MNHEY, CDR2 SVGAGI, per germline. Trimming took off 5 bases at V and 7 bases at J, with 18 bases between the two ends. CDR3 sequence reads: CASSLTRAQKNEQFF. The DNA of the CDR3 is TGTGCCAGCAGTCTTACTAGAGCACAGAAGAATGAGCAGTTCTTC.

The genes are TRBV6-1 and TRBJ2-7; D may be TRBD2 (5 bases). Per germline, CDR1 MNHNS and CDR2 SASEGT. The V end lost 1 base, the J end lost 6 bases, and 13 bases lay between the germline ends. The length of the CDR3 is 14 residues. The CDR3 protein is CASSEGLEVSEQYV. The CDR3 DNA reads TGTGCCAGCAGTGAAGGTTTGGAGGTTAGCGAGCAGTACGTC.

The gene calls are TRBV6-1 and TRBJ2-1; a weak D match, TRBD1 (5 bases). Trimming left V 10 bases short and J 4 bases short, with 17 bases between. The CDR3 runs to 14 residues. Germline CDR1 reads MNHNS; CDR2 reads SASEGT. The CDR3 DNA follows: TGTGCCACCTTACAGGCCACCAAATACAATGAGCAGTTCTTC. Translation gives CATLQATKYNEQFF.

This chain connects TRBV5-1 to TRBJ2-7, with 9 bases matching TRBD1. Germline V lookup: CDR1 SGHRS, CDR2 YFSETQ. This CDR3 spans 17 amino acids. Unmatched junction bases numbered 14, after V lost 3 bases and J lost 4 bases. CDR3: CASSSAEWGDRAYEQYV. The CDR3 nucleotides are TGCGCCAGCAGCTCGGCGGAATGGGGGGACAGGGCGTACGAGCAGTACGTC.

The CDR3 region has the DNA TGCGCCAGCAGCCAAGCGGGAAGCACTGAAGCTTTCTTT. Its protein product is CASSQAGSTEAFF. The chain joins TRBV4-1 to TRBJ1-1; no definite D call. CDR1 is MGHRA and CDR2 is YSYEKL in the germline V gene. The CDR3 spans 13 residues. Between the trimmed V and J ends, which lost 1 base and 4 bases, there was a span of 7 bases.